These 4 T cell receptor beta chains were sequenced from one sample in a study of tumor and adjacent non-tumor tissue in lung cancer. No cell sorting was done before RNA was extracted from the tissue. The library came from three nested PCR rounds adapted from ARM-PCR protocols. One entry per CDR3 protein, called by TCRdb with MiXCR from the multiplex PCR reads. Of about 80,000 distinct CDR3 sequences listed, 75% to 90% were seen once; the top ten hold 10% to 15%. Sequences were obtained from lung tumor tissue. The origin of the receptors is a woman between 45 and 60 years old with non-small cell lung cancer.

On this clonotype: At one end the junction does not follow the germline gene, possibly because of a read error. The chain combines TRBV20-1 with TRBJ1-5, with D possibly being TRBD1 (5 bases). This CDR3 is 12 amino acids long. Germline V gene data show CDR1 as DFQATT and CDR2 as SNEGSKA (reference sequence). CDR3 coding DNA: TGCAATGCTAATAGGGGTATTCAGGCCCAGCATTTT. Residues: CNANRGIQAQHF.

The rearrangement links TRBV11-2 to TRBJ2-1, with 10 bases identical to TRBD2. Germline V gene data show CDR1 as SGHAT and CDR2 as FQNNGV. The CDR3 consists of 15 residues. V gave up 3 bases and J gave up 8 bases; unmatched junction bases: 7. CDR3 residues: CASSFIAGGDDEQFF. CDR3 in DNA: TGTGCCAGCAGCTTCATAGCGGGAGGTGACGATGAGCAGTTCTTC.

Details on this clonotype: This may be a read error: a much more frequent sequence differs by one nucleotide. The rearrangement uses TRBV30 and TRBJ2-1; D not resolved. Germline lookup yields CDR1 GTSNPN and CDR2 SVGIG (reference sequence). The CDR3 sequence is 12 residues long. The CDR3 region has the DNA TGTGCCTGGAGTAACAGATACAATGAGCAGTCCTTC. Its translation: CAWSNRYNEQSF.

CDR3 DNA sequence: TGTGCCCAGCTAGGGGAGAATTTACAAGAGACCCAGTACTTC. Its protein product is CAQLGENLQETQYF. This sequence joins TRBV11-2 and TRBJ2-5; D possibly matches TRBD1 or TRBD2 (5 bases each). Deletions cut 11 bases from V and 2 bases from J, with 18 bases between. CDR3 length: 14 residues. The germline V gene encodes CDR1 SGHAT and CDR2 FQNNGV.